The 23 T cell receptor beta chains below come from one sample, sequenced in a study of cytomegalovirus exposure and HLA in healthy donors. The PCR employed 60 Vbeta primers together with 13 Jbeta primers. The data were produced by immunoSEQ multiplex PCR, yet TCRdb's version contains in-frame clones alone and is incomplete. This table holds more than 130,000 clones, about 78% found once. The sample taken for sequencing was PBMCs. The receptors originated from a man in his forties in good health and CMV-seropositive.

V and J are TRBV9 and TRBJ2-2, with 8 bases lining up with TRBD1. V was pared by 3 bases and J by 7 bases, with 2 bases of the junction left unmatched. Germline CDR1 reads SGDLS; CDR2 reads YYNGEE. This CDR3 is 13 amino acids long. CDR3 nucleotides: TGTGCCAGCAGCGCAGGGGGCCACGGGGAGCTGTTTTTT. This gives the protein CASSAGGHGELFF.

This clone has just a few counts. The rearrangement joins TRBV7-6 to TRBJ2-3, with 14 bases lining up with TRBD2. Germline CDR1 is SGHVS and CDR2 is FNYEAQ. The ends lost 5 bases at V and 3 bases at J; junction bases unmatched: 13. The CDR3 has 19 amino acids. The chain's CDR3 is CASSPGLAGAFLRTDTQYF. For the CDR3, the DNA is TGTGCCAGCAGCCCGGGACTAGCGGGAGCATTTTTAAGGACAGATACGCAGTATTTT.

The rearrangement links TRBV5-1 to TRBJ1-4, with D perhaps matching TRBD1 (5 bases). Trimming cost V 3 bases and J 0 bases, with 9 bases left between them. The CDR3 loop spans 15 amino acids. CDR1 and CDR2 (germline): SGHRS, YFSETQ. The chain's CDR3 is CASSSSGATNEKLFF. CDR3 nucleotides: TGCGCCAGCAGCTCCTCGGGGGCAACTAATGAAAAACTGTTTTTT.

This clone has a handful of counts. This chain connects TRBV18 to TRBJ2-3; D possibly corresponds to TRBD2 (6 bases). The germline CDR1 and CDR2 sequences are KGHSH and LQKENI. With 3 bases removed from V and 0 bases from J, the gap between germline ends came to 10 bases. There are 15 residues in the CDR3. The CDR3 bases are TGTGCCAGCTCACCGCGACTAGGCAGCACAGATACGCAGTATTTT. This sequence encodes CASSPRLGSTDTQYF.

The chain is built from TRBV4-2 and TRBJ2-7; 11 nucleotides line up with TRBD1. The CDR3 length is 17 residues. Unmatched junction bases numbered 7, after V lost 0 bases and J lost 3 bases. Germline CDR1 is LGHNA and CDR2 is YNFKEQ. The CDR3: CASSQENYGTGGYEQYF. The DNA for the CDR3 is TGTGCCAGCAGCCAAGAAAATTACGGGACAGGGGGCTACGAGCAGTACTTC.

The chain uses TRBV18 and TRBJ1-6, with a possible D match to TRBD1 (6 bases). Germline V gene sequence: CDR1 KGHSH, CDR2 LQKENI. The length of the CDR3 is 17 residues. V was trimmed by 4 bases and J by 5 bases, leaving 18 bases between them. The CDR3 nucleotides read TGTGCCAGCTCACTAAACCGAGCGGACAGAGATAATTCACCCCTCCACTTT. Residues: CASSLNRADRDNSPLHF.

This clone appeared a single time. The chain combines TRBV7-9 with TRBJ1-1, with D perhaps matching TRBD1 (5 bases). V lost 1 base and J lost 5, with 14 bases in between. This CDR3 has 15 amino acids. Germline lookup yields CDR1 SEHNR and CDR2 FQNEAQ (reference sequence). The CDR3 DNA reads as TGTGCCAGCAGCTTAGAAGGTTGGGGGGGAACTGAAGCTTTCTTT. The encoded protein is CASSLEGWGGTEAFF. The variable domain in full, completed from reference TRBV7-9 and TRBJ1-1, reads DTGVSQNPRHKITKRGQNVTFRCDPISEHNRLYWYRQTLGQGPEFLTYFQNEAQLEKSRLLSDRFSAERPKGSFSTLEIQRTEQGDSAMYLCASSLEGWGGTEAFFGQGTRLTVV.

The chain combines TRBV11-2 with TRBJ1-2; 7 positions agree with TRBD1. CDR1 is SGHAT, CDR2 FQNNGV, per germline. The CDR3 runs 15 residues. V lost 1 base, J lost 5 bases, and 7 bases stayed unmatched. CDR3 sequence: CASSLVGGQIYGYTF. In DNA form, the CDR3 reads TGTGCCAGCAGCTTAGTAGGGGGACAGATTTATGGCTACACCTTC.

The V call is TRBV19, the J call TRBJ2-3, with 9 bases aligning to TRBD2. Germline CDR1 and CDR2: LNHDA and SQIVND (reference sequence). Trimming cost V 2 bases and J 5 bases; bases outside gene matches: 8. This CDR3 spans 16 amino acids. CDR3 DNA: TGTGCCAGTAGTATACCCCCCCTAGCGGGGTTAGATACGCAGTATTTT. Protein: CASSIPPLAGLDTQYF.

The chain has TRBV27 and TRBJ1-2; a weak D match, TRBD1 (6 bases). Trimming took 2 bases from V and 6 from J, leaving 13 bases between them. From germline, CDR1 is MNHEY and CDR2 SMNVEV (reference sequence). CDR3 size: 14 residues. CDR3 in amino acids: CASSLRAGVDGYTF. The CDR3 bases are TGTGCCAGCAGTTTACGGGCAGGGGTAGATGGCTACACCTTC.

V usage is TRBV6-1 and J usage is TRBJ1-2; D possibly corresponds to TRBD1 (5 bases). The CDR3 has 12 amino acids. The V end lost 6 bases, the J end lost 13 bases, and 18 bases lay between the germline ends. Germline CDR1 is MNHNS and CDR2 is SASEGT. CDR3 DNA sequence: TGTGCCAGCAGAGCGGGACCCTCCGTATCCACCTTC. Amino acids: CASRAGPSVSTF.

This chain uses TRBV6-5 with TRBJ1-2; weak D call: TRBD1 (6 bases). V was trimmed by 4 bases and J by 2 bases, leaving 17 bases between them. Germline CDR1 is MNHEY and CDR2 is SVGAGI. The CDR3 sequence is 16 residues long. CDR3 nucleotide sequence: TGTGCCAGCAGTTCCTACGGGACAAGGGTCAACTATGGCTACACCTTC. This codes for CASSSYGTRVNYGYTF.

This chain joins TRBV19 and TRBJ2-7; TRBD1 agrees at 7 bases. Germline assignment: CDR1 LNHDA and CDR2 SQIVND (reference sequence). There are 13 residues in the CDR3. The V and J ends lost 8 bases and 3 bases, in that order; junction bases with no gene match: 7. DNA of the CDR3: TGTGCCAGTTCTACGGGACAGCTCTACGAGCAGTACTTC. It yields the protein CASSTGQLYEQYF. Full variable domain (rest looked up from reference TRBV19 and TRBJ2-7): DGGITQSPKYLFRKEGQNVTLSCEQNLNHDAMYWYRQDPGQGLRLIYYSQIVNDFQKGDIAEGYSVSREKKESFPLTVTSAQKNPTAFYLCASSTGQLYEQYFGPGTRLTVT.

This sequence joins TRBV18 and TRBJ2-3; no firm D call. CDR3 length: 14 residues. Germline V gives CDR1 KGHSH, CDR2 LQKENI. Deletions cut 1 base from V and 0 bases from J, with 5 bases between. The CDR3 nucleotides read TGTGCCAGCTCACCACTCCCGAGCACAGATACGCAGTATTTT. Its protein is CASSPLPSTDTQYF.

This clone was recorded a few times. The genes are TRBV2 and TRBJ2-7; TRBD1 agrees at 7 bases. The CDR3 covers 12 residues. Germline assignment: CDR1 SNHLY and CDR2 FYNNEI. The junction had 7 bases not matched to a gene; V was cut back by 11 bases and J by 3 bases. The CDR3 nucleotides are TGTGCCTGCCGGGACAGCTTCTACGAGCAGTACTTC. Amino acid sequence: CACRDSFYEQYF.

In DNA form, the CDR3 reads TGCAGCGTTTACGGGACAGAGAATTACAATGAGCAGTTCTTC. Translation gives CSVYGTENYNEQFF. This rearrangement joins TRBV29-1 to TRBJ2-1; 7 bases are a match to TRBD1. J lost 4 bases, V lost 5 bases, and 8 bases had no gene match. There are 14 residues in the CDR3. From germline, CDR1 is SQVTM and CDR2 ANQGSEA.

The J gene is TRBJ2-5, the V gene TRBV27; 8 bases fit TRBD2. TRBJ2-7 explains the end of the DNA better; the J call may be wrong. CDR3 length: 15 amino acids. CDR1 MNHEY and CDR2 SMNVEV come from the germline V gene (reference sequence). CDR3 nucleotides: TGTGCCAGCAGTTTAGCTCGGGGGGGGTTCTTCGAGCAGTACTTC. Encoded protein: CASSLARGGFFEQYF.

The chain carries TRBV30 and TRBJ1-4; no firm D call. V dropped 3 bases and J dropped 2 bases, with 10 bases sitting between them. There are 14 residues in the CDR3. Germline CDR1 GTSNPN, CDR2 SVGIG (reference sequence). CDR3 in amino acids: CAWRSWRTNEKLFF. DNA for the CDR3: TGTGCCTGGAGGTCGTGGAGGACTAATGAAAAACTGTTTTTT.

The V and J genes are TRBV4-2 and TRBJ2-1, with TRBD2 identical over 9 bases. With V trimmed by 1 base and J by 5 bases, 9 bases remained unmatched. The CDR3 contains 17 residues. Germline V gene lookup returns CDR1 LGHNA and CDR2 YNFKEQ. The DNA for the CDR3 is TGTGCCAGCAGCCAAGTTACCGGTGCTAGCGGGGACAATGAGCAGTTCTTC. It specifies CASSQVTGASGDNEQFF.

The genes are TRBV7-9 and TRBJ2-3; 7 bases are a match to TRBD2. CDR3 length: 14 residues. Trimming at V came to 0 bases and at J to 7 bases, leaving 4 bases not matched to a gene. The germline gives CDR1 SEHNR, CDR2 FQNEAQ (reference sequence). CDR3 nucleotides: TGTGCCAGCAGCTTAGCGGGGAGGGTGAATACGCAGTATTTT. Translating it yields CASSLAGRVNTQYF.

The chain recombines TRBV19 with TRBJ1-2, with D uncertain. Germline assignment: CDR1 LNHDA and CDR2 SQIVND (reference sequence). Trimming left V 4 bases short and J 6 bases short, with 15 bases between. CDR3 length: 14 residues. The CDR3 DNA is TGTGCCAGTAGTAGCTCGCCCAGGCACCATGGCTACACCTTC. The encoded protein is CASSSSPRHHGYTF.

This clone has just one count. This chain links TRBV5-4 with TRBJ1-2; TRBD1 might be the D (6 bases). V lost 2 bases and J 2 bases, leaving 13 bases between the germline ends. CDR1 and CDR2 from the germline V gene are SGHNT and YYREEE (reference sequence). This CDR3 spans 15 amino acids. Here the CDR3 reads CASSFRTAANYGYTF. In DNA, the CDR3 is TGTGCCAGCAGCTTCCGGACAGCTGCAAACTATGGCTACACCTTC.

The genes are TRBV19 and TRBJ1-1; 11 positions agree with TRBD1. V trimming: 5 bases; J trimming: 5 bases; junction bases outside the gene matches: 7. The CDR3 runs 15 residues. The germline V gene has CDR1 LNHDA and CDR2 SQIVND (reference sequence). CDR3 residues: CASSVGQGARTEAFF. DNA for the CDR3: TGTGCCAGTAGTGTCGGACAGGGGGCAAGGACTGAAGCTTTCTTT.